The T cell receptor (beta chain) described here comes from a study of early stage breast cancer tumors. Overall study context: Of fewer than 20 invasive breast tumors, about twelve were hormone receptor-positive, HER2-negative.

Sequenced by immunoSEQ multiplex PCR; TCRdb stores in-frame clones only, minus some. This table holds 65,000 to 75,000 clones, approximately 80% found once. Trimming took 5 bases from V and 0 from J, leaving 14 bases between them. CDR3 length: 15 residues. Germline V gene data show CDR1 as SEHNR and CDR2 as FQNEAQ (reference sequence). What was sequenced was blood. This chain connects TRBV7-9 to TRBJ2-7, with D tentatively TRBD2 (6 bases). The receptor comes from a person in their 40s with breast cancer. CDR3 nucleotides: TGTGCCAGCAGCCCCGGGAGCCCGAGCTCCTACGAGCAGTACTTC. Its protein is CASSPGSPSSYEQYF.